This TCR beta chain was observed in a study of technical replicates of blood from a few donors. TCRdb's copy holds only in-frame clones and misses some; the assay was immunoSEQ multiplex PCR. The sample lists about 89,000 clones, approximately 94% seen once, with 0.24% in the top ten. CDR1 MGHDK and CDR2 SYGVNS come from the germline V gene. The CDR3 runs to 15 residues. J gave up 4 bases and V 5 bases, and 7 bases lay outside the gene matches. The specimen was T cells isolated from PBMCs. The sequence was obtained from a human donor in good health. The V gene is TRBV25-1, the J gene TRBJ2-1; 8 bases are shared with TRBD2. The CDR3: CASSTGLAGYNEQFF. In DNA form, the CDR3 reads TGTGCCAGCAGTACAGGGCTAGCGGGTTACAATGAGCAGTTCTTC. Looking up the rest from reference TRBV25-1 and TRBJ2-1 gives the full variable domain: EADIYQTPRYLVIGTGKKITLECSQTMGHDKMYWYQQDPGMELHLIHYSYGVNSTEKGDLSSESTVSRIRTEHFPLTLESARPSHTSQYLCASSTGLAGYNEQFFGPGTRLTVL.